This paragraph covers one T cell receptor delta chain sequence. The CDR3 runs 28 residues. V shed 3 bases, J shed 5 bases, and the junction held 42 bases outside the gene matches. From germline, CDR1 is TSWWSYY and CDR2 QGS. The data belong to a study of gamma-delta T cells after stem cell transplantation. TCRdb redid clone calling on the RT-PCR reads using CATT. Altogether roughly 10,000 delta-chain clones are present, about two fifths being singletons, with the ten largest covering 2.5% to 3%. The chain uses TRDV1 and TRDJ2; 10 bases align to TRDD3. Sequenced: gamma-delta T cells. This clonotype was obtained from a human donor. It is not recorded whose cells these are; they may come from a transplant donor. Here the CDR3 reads CALGEIFLYQGIDSNGLGDPQATAQLFF. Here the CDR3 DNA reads TGTGCTCTTGGGGAGATATTTCTGTATCAGGGTATAGACTCAAACGGACTGGGGGATCCCCAGGCCACAGCACAACTCTTCTTT.